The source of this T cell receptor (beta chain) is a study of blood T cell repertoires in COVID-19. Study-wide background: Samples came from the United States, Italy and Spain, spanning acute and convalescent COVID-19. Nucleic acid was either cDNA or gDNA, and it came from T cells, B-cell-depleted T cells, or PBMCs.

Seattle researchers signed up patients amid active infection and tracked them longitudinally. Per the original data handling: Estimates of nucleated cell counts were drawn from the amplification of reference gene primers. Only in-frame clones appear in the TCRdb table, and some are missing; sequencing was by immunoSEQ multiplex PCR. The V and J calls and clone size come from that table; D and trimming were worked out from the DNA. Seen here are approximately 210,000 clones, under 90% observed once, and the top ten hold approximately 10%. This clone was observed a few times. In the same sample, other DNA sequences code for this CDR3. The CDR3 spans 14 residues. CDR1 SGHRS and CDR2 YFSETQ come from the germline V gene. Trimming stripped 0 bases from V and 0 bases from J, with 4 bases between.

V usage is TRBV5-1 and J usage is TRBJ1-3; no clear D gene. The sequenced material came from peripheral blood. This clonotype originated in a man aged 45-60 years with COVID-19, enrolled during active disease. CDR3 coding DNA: TGCGCCAGCAGCTTGGGCAGCTCTGGAAACACCATATATTTT. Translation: CASSLGSSGNTIYF.